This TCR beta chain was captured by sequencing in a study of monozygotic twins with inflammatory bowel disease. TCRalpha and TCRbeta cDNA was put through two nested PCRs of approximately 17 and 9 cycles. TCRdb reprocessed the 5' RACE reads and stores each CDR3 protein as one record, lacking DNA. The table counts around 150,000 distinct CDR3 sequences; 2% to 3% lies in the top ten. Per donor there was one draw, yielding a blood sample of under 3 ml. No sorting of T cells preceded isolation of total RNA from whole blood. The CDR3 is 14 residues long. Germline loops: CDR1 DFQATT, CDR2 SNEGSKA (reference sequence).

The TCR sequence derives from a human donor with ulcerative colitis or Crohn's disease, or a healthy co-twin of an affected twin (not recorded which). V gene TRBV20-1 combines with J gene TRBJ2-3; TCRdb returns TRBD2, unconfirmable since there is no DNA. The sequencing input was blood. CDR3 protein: CSARTSGGSDTQYF.